The 23 T cell receptor beta chains below come from one sample, sequenced in a study of T-cell memory formation after mild COVID-19. TCRdb re-derived calls from the 5' RACE reads in MiXCR, one entry per CDR3 protein. The sample gives hundreds of thousands of distinct CDR3 sequences, around a sixth of which show up once; 10% to 15% is in the top ten. Sequencing was done on a sample of PBMCs or a T cell subset sorted from them (not recorded which). These TCRs come from an adult woman who had mild COVID-19 (a few samples of this study predate the infection). Cell type and time point are not known.

This clonotype has just a few counts. The rearrangement uses TRBV6-1 and TRBJ2-1, with a possible D match to TRBD1 (5 bases). V lost 7 bases and J 4 bases, leaving 14 bases between the germline ends. The CDR3 is 14 amino acids. Germline CDR1 MNHNS, CDR2 SASEGT. The CDR3 reads CASKPSGIYNEQFF. Written as DNA, the CDR3 is TGTGCCAGCAAGCCCTCAGGGATATACAATGAGCAGTTCTTC.

The gene calls are TRBV7-9 and TRBJ2-7; 13 nucleotides agree with TRBD2. The CDR3 extends over 15 amino acids. The germline CDR1 and CDR2 sequences are SEHNR and FQNEAQ (reference sequence). V lost 5 bases, J lost 3 bases, and 4 bases stayed unmatched. The CDR3 nucleotides read TGTGCCAGCAGCCCCGGGACTAGCGGGATCTACGAGCAGTACTTC. This codes for CASSPGTSGIYEQYF.

The gene calls are TRBV5-1 and TRBJ2-3; TRBD2 agrees at 11 bases. The CDR3 extends over 16 amino acids. From germline, CDR1 is SGHRS and CDR2 YFSETQ. The ends lost 0 bases at V and 4 bases at J; junction bases unmatched: 4. The CDR3 spells CASSLEVAGGPDTQYF. The DNA for the CDR3 is TGCGCCAGCAGCTTGGAAGTAGCGGGGGGGCCAGATACGCAGTATTTT.

V and J are TRBV13 and TRBJ2-4, with 8 bases fitting TRBD2. The CDR3 covers 18 residues. V dropped 3 bases and J dropped 1; count of bases not matched to a gene: 11. Germline values: CDR1 PRHDT, CDR2 FYEKMQ (reference sequence). CDR3 sequence reads: CASSFIQSGGTAKNIQYF. CDR3 bases: TGTGCCAGCAGCTTCATTCAGTCGGGAGGGACTGCCAAAAACATTCAGTACTTC. Drawing the rest from reference TRBV13 and TRBJ2-4, the complete variable domain is AAGVIQSPRHLIKEKRETATLKCYPIPRHDTVYWYQQGPGQDPQFLISFYEKMQSDKGSIPDRFSAQQFSDYHSELNMSSLELGDSALYFCASSFIQSGGTAKNIQYFGAGTRLSVL.

This clonotype came up a few times. V and J are TRBV7-6 and TRBJ2-7; 7 bases match TRBD2. The germline V gene encodes CDR1 SGHVS and CDR2 FNYEAQ. This CDR3 comprises 15 residues. V shed 4 bases, J shed 5 bases, and the junction held 11 bases outside the gene matches. CDR3 amino acids: CASSSRAGVFDEQYF. The CDR3 coding sequence is TGTGCCAGCAGCTCGCGGGCGGGAGTTTTCGACGAGCAGTACTTC.

The rearrangement uses TRBV13 and TRBJ2-7; TRBD2 matches 10 bases. With 4 bases clipped from V and 4 bases from J, the junction kept 7 bases outside the gene matches. This CDR3 is built from 15 residues. Germline CDR1 PRHDT, CDR2 FYEKMQ (reference sequence). The CDR3 nucleotides read TGTGCCAGCAGCTCCGGACTAGCGGATACATACGAGCAGTACTTC. Protein: CASSSGLADTYEQYF.

This sequence joins TRBV27 and TRBJ2-7; 7 nucleotides agree with TRBD1. The CDR3 length is 15 residues. Germline V CDR1 and CDR2: MNHEY, SMNVEV (reference sequence). The junction had 7 bases not matched to a gene; V was cut back by 1 base and J by 4 bases. The CDR3 sequence is CASSLYRDRLYEQYF. In DNA, the CDR3 is TGTGCCAGCAGTTTATACCGGGACAGATTATACGAGCAGTACTTC.

This clonotype was counted many times. The rearrangement joins TRBV9 to TRBJ2-7, with 8 nucleotides matching TRBD2. The CDR3 is made up of 15 amino acids. V gave up 0 bases and J gave up 2 bases; unmatched junction bases: 4. CDR1 is SGDLS, CDR2 YYNGEE, per germline. CDR3 nucleotide sequence: TGTGCCAGCAGCGTAGCTAGCGGGTCTACCTACGAGCAGTACTTC. This sequence encodes CASSVASGSTYEQYF.

CDR3 amino acids: CASTQRGIGAHEQFF. CDR3 DNA: TGTGCCAGCACCCAAAGGGGGATAGGGGCCCATGAGCAGTTCTTC. The chain is built from TRBV2 and TRBJ2-1, with D possibly matching TRBD1 (6 bases). Germline V gives CDR1 SNHLY, CDR2 FYNNEI. Trimming removed 7 bases at V and 8 bases at J, with 21 bases between. This CDR3 contains 15 residues.

This clonotype has only a few counts. This chain uses TRBV5-6 with TRBJ1-5, with D unclear. Trimming cost V 4 bases and J 3 bases, with 11 bases left between them. The CDR3 consists of 14 residues. The V gene's germline CDR1 is SGHDT and CDR2 YYEEEE. The CDR3 here is CASSVWVLNQPQHF. CDR3 nucleotides: TGTGCCAGCAGCGTTTGGGTCCTCAATCAGCCCCAGCATTTT.

This clonotype showed up just a few times. The rearrangement joins TRBV12-5 to TRBJ2-7; D is undetermined. The ends were cut back, 1 base at V and 1 base at J, with 8 bases in the middle. This CDR3 comprises 14 residues. CDR1 is LGHNT and CDR2 is FRNRAP in the germline V gene. The DNA of the CDR3 is TGTGCTAGTGGTTTGGGAGGAAATTCCTACGAGCAGTACTTC. Protein: CASGLGGNSYEQYF. Looking up the rest from reference TRBV12-5 and TRBJ2-7 gives the full variable domain: DARVTQTPRHKVTEMGQEVTMRCQPILGHNTVFWYRQTMMQGLELLAYFRNRAPLDDSGMPKDRFSAEMPDATLATLKIQPSEPRDSAVYFCASGLGGNSYEQYFGPGTRLTVT.

For this clonotype: Germline and junction disagree at one end, which may indicate a read error. The chain recombines TRBV24-1 with TRBJ2-5; D gene ambiguous. Germline CDR1 and CDR2: KGHDR and SFDVKD. The CDR3 spans 8 residues. CDR3 amino acids: CATRKGNF. For the CDR3, the DNA is TGTGCCACCCGCAAAGGAAACTTC.

This clonotype was observed a handful of times. This rearrangement joins TRBV7-3 to TRBJ2-5, with 10 nucleotides matching TRBD2. Germline V CDR1 and CDR2: SGHTA, FQGTGA. After removal of 1 base from V and 1 base from J, the junction contained 6 bases not matched to a gene. This CDR3 is 17 amino acids long. In DNA, the CDR3 is TGTGCCAGCAGCTTAAGACTAGCGGGCTCCCTCCAAGAGACCCAGTACTTC. It is translated as CASSLRLAGSLQETQYF.

This clonotype was found a few times. The chain recombines TRBV19 with TRBJ2-3, with TRBD2 matching 7 bases. The V segment lost 3 bases and the J segment 2 bases; nucleotides outside the gene matches: 5. The CDR3 has 15 amino acids. Germline-derived CDR1 and CDR2 are LNHDA and SQIVND (reference sequence). CDR3 residues: CASSMGLPSTDTQYF. Here the CDR3 DNA reads TGTGCCAGTAGTATGGGACTACCATCCACAGATACGCAGTATTTT.

This clonotype is a singleton in its sample. The J gene is TRBJ1-2, the V gene TRBV3-1; tentatively, D is TRBD1 (6 bases). The V gene lost 4 bases and the J gene lost 3 bases, with 15 bases spanning the gap. Per germline, CDR1 LGHDT and CDR2 YNNKEL (reference sequence). The CDR3 spans 15 residues. This chain's CDR3 is CASSPTGGKYYGYTF. In DNA, the CDR3 is TGTGCCAGCAGCCCAACGGGGGGCAAATACTATGGCTACACCTTC.

This clonotype was counted a single time. The J gene is TRBJ2-2, the V gene TRBV3-1; D possibly matches TRBD1 or TRBD2 (5 bases each). The CDR3 runs 13 residues. The germline CDR1 and CDR2 sequences are LGHDT and YNNKEL (reference sequence). V lost 7 bases, J lost 7 bases, and 13 bases lay in between. CDR3 sequence reads: CASTKRGDGELFF. Written as DNA, the CDR3 is TGTGCCAGCACCAAGAGGGGCGACGGGGAGCTGTTTTTT.

J is TRBJ2-7 and V is TRBV2, with a weak D call TRBD2 (5 bases). Deletions cut 3 bases from V and 3 bases from J, with 15 bases between. The CDR3 spans 15 residues. Germline loops: CDR1 SNHLY, CDR2 FYNNEI. The CDR3 loop reads CASSERSGLSYEQYF. CDR3 in DNA: TGTGCCAGCAGTGAGCGGTCTGGACTTAGCTACGAGCAGTACTTC. The full variable domain, rest sourced from reference TRBV2 and TRBJ2-7, is EPEVTQTPSHQVTQMGQEVILRCVPISNHLYFYWYRQILGQKVEFLVSFYNNEISEKSEIFDDQFSVERPDGSNFTLKIRSTKLEDSAMYFCASSERSGLSYEQYFGPGTRLTVT.

CDR3 region: CASSYSSRFEQYF. As DNA, the CDR3 is TGTGCCAGCAGTTACTCCAGCAGATTTGAGCAGTACTTC. The chain carries TRBV6-5 and TRBJ2-7, with no clear D. Germline CDR1 reads MNHEY; CDR2 reads SVGAGI. CDR3 length equals 13 residues. Trimming cost V 0 bases and J 7 bases, with 10 bases left between them.

This clonotype has only one observation. This sequence joins TRBV9 and TRBJ2-5, with TRBD2 identical over 7 bases. J lost 4 bases, V lost 0 bases, and 0 bases had no gene match. There are 13 residues in the CDR3. The V gene's germline CDR1 is SGDLS and CDR2 YYNGEE. CDR3 coding DNA: TGTGCCAGCAGCGTAGAGCGGGGAGAGACCCAGTACTTC. It encodes CASSVERGETQYF.

This clonotype has at least ten counts. The chain employs TRBV12-3 or TRBV12-4 and TRBJ2-1; D not certain. The length of the CDR3 is 11 residues. The V end was cut by 4 bases, the J end by 5 bases, with 3 bases between. CDR3 nucleotides: TGTGCCAGCAGTTCGGACAATGAGCAGTTCTTC. As protein: CASSSDNEQFF.

This chain connects TRBV19 to TRBJ1-6; no clear D gene. The germline gives CDR1 LNHDA, CDR2 SQIVND (reference sequence). CDR3 length equals 15 residues. Trimming took 5 bases from V and 9 from J, leaving 17 bases between them. The CDR3 DNA reads TGTGCCAGTAGTGCCGGGATCCACGGGCGTTCACCCCTCCACTTT. Amino acids: CASSAGIHGRSPLHF.

This clonotype was counted only a few times. The chain uses TRBV19 and TRBJ2-7; D ambiguous. V was clipped by 3 bases and J by 2 bases, with 11 bases between them. The CDR3 is made up of 14 amino acids. Germline V CDR1 and CDR2: LNHDA, SQIVND (reference sequence). The DNA of the CDR3 is TGTGCCAGTAGTATTCGGTCAGCCACCTACGAGCAGTACTTC. This encodes CASSIRSATYEQYF.

The gene calls are TRBV29-1 and TRBJ1-2; 10 nucleotides agree with TRBD1. Germline-derived CDR1 and CDR2 are SQVTM and ANQGSEA. CDR3 length: 14 residues. The V gene end was trimmed by 7 bases and the J gene end by 2 bases; junction bases not matched to a gene: 7. The CDR3 nucleotides are TGCAGCGCACAGACAGGGGGCCAGAACTATGGCTACACCTTC. Protein sequence: CSAQTGGQNYGYTF.